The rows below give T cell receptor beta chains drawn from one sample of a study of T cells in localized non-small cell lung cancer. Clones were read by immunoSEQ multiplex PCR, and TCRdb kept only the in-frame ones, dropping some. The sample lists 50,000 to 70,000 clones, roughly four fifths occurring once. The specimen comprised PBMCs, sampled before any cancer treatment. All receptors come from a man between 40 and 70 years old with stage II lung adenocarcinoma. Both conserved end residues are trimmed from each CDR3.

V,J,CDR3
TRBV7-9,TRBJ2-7,ASSDRRVPYEQY
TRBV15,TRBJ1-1,ATSRVARANTEAF
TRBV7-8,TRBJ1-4,ASRPGVSTNEKLF
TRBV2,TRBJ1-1,ASRDSRMNTEAF
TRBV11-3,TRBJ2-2,ASGRIEARELF
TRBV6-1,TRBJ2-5,ASSEGFRDTKRWETQY
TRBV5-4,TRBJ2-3,ASSLSGFTDTQY
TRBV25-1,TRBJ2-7,ASSDSGGIIDEQY
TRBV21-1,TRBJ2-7,ASSKIFAGTGGYEQY
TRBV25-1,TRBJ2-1,ASSEPRTSQGYNEQF
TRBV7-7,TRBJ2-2,ASSFSRGMNTGELF
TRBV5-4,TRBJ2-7,ASSRSGTWEGEQY
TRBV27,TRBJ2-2,ASSLGQGAWGELF
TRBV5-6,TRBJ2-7,ASNSRQGYYEQY
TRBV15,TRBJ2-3,ATSRDKWDTQY
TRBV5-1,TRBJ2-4,ASSLGPQGTKNIQY
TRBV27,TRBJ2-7,ASSPLGSSSSYEQY